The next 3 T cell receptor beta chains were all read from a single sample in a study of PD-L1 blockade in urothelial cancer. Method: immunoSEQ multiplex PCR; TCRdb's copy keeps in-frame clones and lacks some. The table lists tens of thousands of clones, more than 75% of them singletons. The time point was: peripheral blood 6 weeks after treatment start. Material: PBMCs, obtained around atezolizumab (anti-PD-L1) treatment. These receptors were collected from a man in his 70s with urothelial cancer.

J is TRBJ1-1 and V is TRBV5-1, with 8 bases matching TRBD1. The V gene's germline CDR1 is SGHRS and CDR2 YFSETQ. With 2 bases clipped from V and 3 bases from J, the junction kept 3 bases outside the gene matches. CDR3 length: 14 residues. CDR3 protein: CASSFQGADTEAFF. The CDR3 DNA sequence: TGCGCCAGCAGCTTTCAGGGGGCCGACACTGAAGCTTTCTTT. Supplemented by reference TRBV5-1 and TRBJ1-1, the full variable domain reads KAGVTQTPRYLIKTRGQQVTLSCSPISGHRSVSWYQQTPGQGLQFLFEYFSETQRNKGNFPGRFSGRQFSNSRSEMNVSTLELGDSALYLCASSFQGADTEAFFGQGTRLTVV.

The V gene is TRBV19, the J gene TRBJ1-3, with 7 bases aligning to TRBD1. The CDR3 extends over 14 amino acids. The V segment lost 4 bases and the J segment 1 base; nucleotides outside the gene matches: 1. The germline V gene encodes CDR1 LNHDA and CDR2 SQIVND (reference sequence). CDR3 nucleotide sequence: TGTGCCAGTAGTAACAGGGGTTCTGGAAACACCATATATTTT. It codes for CASSNRGSGNTIYF.

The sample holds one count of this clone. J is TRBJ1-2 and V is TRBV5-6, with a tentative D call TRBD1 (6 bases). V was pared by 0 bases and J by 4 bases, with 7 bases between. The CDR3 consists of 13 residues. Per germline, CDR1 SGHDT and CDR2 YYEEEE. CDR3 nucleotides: TGTGCCAGCAGCTTGGACAGGGTCTATGGCTACACCTTC. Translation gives CASSLDRVYGYTF.